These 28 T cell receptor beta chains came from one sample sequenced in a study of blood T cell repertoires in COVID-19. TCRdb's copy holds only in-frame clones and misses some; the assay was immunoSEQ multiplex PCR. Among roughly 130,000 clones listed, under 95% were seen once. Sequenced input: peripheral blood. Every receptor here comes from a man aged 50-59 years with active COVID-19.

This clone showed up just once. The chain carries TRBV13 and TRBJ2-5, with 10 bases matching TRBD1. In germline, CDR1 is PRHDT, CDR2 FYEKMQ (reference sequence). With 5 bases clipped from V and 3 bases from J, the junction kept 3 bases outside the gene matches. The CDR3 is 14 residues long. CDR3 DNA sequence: TGTGCCAGCAGCACCGGACAGGGGGAAGAGACCCAGTACTTC. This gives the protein CASSTGQGEETQYF. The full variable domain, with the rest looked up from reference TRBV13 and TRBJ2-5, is AAGVIQSPRHLIKEKRETATLKCYPIPRHDTVYWYQQGPGQDPQFLISFYEKMQSDKGSIPDRFSAQQFSDYHSELNMSSLELGDSALYFCASSTGQGEETQYFGPGTRLLVL.

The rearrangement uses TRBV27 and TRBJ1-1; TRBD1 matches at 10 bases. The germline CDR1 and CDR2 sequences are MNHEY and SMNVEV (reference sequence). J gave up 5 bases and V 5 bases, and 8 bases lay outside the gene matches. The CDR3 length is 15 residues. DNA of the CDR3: TGTGCCAGCAGTGGGGGACAGGGGAGATATACTGAAGCTTTCTTT. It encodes CASSGGQGRYTEAFF.

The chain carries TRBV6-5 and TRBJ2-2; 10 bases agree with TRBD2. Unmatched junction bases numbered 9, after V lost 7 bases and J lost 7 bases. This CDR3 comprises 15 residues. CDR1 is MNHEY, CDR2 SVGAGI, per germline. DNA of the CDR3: TGTGCCAGCATGAAACCTAGCGGGAGTAACGGGGAGCTGTTTTTT. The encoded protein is CASMKPSGSNGELFF.

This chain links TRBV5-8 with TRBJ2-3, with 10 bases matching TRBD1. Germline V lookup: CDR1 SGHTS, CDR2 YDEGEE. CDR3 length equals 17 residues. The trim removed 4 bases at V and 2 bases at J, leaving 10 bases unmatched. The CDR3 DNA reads TGTGCCAGCAGCAGTGACAGGGGGCACTTCCCCACAGATACGCAGTATTTT. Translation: CASSSDRGHFPTDTQYF.

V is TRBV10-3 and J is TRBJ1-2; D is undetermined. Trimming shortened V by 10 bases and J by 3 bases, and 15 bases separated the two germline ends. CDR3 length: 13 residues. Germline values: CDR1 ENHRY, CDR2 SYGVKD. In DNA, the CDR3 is TGTGCCACCAATACTTCGCCTGACTATGGCTACACCTTC. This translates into CATNTSPDYGYTF.

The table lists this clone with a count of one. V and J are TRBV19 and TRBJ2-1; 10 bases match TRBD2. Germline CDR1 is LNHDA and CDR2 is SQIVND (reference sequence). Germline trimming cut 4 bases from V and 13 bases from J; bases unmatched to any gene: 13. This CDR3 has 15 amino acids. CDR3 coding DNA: TGTGCCAGTAGTAGTCCGGCTAGCGGGGGAGACTATCAGTTCTTC. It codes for CASSSPASGGDYQFF.

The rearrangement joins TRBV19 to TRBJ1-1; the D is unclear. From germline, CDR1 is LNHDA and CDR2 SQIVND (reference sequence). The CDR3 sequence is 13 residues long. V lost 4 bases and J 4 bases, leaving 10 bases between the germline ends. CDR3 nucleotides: TGTGCCAGTAGTAGCGGGGTAGCCACTGAAGCTTTCTTT. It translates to CASSSGVATEAFF.

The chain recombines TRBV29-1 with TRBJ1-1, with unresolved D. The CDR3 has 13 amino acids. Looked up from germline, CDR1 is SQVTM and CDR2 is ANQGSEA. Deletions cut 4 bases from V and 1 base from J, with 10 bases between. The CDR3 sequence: CSVAQTGNTEAFF. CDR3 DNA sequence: TGCAGCGTTGCCCAGACTGGGAACACTGAAGCTTTCTTT.

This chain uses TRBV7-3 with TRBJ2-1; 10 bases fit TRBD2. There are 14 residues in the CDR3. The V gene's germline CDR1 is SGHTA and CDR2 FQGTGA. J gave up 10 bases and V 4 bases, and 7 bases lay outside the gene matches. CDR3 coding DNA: TGTGCCAGCAGCTCCGAACTAGCGGGGAGGGAGCAGTTCTTC. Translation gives CASSSELAGREQFF.

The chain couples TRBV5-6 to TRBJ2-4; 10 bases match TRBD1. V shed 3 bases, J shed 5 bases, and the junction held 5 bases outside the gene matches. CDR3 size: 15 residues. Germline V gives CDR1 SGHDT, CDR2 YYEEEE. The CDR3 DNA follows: TGTGCCAGCAGCTCCGCCGGGACAGGGGAAAACATTCAGTACTTC. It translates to CASSSAGTGENIQYF.

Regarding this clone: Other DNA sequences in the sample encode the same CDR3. CDR3 loop: CASSLLAGGQETQYF. CDR3 DNA sequence: TGTGCCAGCAGTCTCCTAGCGGGGGGGCAAGAGACCCAGTACTTC. The chain uses TRBV27 and TRBJ2-5; 12 positions match TRBD2. The germline gives CDR1 MNHEY, CDR2 SMNVEV (reference sequence). This CDR3 region has 15 residues. The trim removed 5 bases at V and 2 bases at J, leaving 3 bases unmatched.

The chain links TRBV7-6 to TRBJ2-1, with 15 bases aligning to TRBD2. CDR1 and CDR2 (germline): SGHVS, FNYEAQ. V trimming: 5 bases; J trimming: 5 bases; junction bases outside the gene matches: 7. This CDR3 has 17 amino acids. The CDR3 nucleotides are TGTGCCAGCAGCGCCTGGACTAGCGGGGGGGACAACAATGAGCAGTTCTTC. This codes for CASSAWTSGGDNNEQFF.

CDR3 sequence: CASSETGGRSEAFF. The CDR3 DNA reads as TGTGCCAGCAGTGAGACGGGGGGCCGAAGTGAAGCTTTCTTT. The chain has TRBV6-1 and TRBJ1-1, with D possibly being TRBD1 (6 bases). V lost 3 bases, J lost 7 bases, and 15 bases lay in between. CDR1 MNHNS and CDR2 SASEGT come from the germline V gene. The length of the CDR3 is 14 residues.

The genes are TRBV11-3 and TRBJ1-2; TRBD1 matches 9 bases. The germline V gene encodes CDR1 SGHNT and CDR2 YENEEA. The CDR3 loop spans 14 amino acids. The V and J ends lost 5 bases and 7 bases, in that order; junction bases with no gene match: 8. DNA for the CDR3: TGTGCCAGCAGCCTGACAGGGGGGGAAGGTGGCTACACCTTC. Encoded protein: CASSLTGGEGGYTF.

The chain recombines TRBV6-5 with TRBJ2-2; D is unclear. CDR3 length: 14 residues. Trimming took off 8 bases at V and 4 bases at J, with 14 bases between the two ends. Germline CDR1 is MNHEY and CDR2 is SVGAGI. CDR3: CASRSRYSTGELFF. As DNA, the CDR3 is TGTGCCAGCCGGTCGAGGTATAGCACCGGGGAGCTGTTTTTT.

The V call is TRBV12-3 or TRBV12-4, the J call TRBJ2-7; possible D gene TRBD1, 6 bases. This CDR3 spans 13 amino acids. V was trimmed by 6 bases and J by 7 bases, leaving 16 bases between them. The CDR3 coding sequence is TGTGCCAGCAGCCGGCGAGGGGGACGGGAGCAGTACGTC. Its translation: CASSRRGGREQYV.

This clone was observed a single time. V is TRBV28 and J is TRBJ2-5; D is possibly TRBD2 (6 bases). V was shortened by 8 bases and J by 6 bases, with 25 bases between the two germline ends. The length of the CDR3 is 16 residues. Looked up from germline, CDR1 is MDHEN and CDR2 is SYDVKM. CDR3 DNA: TGTGCCAGCTCAACCATAGGTAGCGGCTCAATGAAGACCCAGTACTTC. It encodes CASSTIGSGSMKTQYF.

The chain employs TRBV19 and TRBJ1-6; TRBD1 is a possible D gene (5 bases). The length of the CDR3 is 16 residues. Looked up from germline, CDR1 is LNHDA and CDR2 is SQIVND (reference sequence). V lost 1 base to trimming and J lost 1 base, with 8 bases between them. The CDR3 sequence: CASSIVAGSYNSPLHF. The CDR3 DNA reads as TGTGCCAGTAGTATAGTGGCAGGGTCCTATAATTCACCCCTCCACTTT.

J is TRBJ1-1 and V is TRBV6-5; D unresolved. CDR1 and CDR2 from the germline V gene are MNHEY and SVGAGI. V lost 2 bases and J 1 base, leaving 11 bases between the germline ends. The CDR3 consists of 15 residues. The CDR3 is CASSYHARGNTEAFF. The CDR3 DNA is TGTGCCAGCAGTTACCACGCACGGGGGAACACTGAAGCTTTCTTT.

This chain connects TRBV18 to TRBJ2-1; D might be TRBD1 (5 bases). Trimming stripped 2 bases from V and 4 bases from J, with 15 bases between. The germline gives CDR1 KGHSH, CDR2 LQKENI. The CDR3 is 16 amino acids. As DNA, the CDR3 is TGTGCCAGCTCACCATTAGGGGATGCTCGATACAATGAGCAGTTCTTC. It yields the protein CASSPLGDARYNEQFF.

CDR3 region: CASSVADFSPLHF. The DNA for the CDR3 is TGTGCCAGCAGCGTAGCTGACTTTTCACCCCTCCACTTT. V and J are TRBV9 and TRBJ1-6; D is undetermined. The CDR3 covers 13 residues. V was trimmed by 0 bases and J by 9 bases, leaving 7 bases between them. Germline values: CDR1 SGDLS, CDR2 YYNGEE.

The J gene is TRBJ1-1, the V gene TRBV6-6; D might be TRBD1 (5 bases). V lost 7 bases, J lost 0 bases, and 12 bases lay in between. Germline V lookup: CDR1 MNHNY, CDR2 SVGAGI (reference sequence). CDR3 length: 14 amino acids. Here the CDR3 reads CASTAGKMNTEAFF. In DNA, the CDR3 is TGTGCCAGCACTGCAGGGAAGATGAACACTGAAGCTTTCTTT.

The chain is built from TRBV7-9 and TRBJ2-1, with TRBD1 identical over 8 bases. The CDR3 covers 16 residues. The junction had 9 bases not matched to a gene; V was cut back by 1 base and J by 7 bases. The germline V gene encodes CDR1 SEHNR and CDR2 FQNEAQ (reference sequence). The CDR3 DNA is TGTGCCAGCAGCTTAGTACTGGGACAGGCAACGAATGAGCAGTTCTTC. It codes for CASSLVLGQATNEQFF.

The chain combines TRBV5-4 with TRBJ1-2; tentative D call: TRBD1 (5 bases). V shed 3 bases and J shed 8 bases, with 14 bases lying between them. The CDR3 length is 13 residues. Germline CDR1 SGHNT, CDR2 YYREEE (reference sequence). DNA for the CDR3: TGTGCCAGCAGCTCGAAGGGAGGGGTCGGCTACACCTTC. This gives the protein CASSSKGGVGYTF.

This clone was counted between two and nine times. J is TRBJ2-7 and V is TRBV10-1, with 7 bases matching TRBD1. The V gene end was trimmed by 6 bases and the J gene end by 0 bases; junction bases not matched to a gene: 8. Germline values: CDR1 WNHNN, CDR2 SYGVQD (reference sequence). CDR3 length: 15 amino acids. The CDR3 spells CASRSKGGPSYEQYF. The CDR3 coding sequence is TGCGCCAGCAGATCTAAAGGGGGCCCCTCCTACGAGCAGTACTTC.

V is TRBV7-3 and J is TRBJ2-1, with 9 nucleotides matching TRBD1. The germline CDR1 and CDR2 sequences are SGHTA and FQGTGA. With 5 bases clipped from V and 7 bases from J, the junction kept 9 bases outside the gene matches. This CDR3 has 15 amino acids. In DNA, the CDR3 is TGTGCCAGCAGCCGAGGGACAGGGAGGTTGAATGAGCAGTTCTTC. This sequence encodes CASSRGTGRLNEQFF.

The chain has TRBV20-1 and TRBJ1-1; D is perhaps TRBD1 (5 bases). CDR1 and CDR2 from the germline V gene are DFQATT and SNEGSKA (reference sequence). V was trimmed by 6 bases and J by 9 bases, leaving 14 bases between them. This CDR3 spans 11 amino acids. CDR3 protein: CSAPMGGKAFF. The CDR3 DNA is TGCAGTGCCCCGATGGGGGGAAAAGCTTTCTTT.

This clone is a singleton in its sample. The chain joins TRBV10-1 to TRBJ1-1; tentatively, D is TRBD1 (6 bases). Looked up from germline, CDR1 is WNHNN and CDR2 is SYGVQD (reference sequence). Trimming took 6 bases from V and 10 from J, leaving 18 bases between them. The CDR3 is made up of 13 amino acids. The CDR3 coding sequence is TGCGCCAGCAGCTCCAGGGACAACCGGGGAGCTTTCTTT. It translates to CASSSRDNRGAFF.